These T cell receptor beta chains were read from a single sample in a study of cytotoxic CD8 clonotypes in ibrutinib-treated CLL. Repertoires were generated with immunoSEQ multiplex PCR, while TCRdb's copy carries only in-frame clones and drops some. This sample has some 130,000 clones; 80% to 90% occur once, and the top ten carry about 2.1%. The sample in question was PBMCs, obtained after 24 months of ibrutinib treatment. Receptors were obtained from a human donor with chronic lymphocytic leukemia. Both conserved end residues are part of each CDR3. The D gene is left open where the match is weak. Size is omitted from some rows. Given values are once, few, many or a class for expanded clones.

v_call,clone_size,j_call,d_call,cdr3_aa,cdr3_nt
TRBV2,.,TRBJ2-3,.,CASSEFIQGTQYF,TGTGCCAGCAGTGAGTTCATCCAAGGTACGCAGTATTTT
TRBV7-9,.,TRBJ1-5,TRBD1,CASSLGTGRNQPQHF,TGTGCCAGCAGTTTGGGGACAGGGAGAAATCAGCCCCAGCATTTT
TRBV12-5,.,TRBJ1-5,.,CASGPGESNQPQHF,TGTGCTAGTGGTCCGGGAGAAAGCAATCAGCCCCAGCATTTT
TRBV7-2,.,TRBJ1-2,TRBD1,CASSPRDRNYGYTF,TGTGCCAGCAGCCCTAGGGACAGAAACTATGGCTACACCTTC
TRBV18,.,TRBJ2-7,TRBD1,CASSPGATGTGAHEQYF,TGTGCCAGCTCACCAGGCGCTACCGGGACAGGGGCGCACGAGCAGTACTTC
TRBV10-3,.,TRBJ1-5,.,CAANGGAAGQPQHF,TGTGCCGCCAACGGGGGGGCAGCCGGTCAGCCCCAGCATTTT
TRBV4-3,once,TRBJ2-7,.,CASSQDRSGSYEQYF,TGCGCCAGCAGCCAAGACAGATCTGGCTCCTACGAGCAGTACTTC
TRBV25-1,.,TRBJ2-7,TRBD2,CASSEWGSGRSHEQYF,TGTGCCAGCAGTGAATGGGGTAGCGGGAGGTCCCACGAGCAGTACTTC
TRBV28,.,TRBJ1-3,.,CASSSTGISGNTIYF,TGTGCCAGCAGTTCGACAGGCATTTCTGGAAACACCATATATTTT
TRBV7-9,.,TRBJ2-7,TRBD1,CASSLDRGDYEQYF,TGTGCCAGCAGCTTGGACAGGGGGGACTACGAGCAGTACTTC
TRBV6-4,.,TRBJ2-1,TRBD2,CASRAGGPATEQFF,TGTGCCAGCAGGGCGGGAGGGCCCGCCACTGAGCAGTTCTTC
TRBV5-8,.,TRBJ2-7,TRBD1,CASTWGQGTYEQYF,TGTGCCAGCACCTGGGGACAGGGGACCTACGAGCAGTACTTC
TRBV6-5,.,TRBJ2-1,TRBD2,CASSQSGRAYNEQFF,TGTGCCAGCAGCCAAAGCGGGAGAGCTTACAATGAGCAGTTCTTC
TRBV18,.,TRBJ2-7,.,CASSPRGTYEQYF,TGTGCCAGCTCACCAAGGGGAACCTACGAGCAGTACTTC
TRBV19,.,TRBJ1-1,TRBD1,CASSITGVMNTEAFF,TGTGCCAGTAGTATAACAGGGGTTATGAACACTGAAGCTTTCTTT
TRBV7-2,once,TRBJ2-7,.,CASSLSEEQYF,TGTGCCAGCAGCTTATCGGAGGAGCAGTACTTC
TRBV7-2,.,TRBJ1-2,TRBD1,CASSQTGTAYGYTF,TGTGCCAGCAGCCAAACCGGGACAGCTTATGGCTACACCTTC
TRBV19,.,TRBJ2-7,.,CASSILFGRATSYEQYF,TGTGCCAGTAGTATACTATTTGGCAGGGCGACCTCCTACGAGCAGTACTTC
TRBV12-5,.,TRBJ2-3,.,CASGPLSGEMRTDTQYF,TGTGCTAGTGGTCCTCTCTCGGGGGAGATGAGGACAGATACGCAGTATTTT
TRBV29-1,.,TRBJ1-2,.,CSVLDGYGYTF,TGCAGCGTTCTTGACGGATATGGCTACACCTTC
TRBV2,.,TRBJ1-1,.,CASIRELMNTEAFF,TGTGCCAGCATACGGGAGTTGATGAACACTGAAGCTTTCTTT
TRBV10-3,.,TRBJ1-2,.,CAISRQETFGGYTF,TGTGCCATAAGCAGACAAGAAACCTTTGGGGGCTACACCTTC
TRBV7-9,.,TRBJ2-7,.,CASSLASTTGEQYF,TGTGCCAGCAGCTTAGCCTCCACTACGGGCGAGCAGTACTTC
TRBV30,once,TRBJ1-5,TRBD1,CAYDRGAVGNQPQHF,TGTGCCTACGACAGGGGGGCGGTTGGCAATCAGCCCCAGCATTTT
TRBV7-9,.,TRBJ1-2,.,CAGQPFQYGYTF,TGTGCCGGACAGCCGTTTCAGTATGGCTACACCTTC
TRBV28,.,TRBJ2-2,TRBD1,CASSPGTGTGELFF,TGTGCCAGCAGCCCCGGGACAGGCACCGGGGAGCTGTTTTTT
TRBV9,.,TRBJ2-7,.,CASSVRSADYEQYF,TGTGCCAGCAGCGTAAGATCCGCCGACTACGAGCAGTACTTC
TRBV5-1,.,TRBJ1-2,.,CASSLYISGTASGGYTF,TGCGCCAGCAGCTTGTACATTTCCGGGACGGCGTCGGGGGGCTACACCTTC
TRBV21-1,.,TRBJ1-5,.,CASRPKGDGRRPQHF,TGTGCCAGCCGCCCTAAGGGAGACGGCCGTCGGCCCCAGCATTTT
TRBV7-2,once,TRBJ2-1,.,CASSLQAESYNEQFF,TGTGCCAGCAGCCTACAAGCGGAATCCTACAATGAGCAGTTCTTC
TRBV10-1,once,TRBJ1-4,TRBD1,CASREGTAESPTNEKLFF,TGCGCCAGCAGGGAAGGGACAGCGGAATCCCCAACTAATGAAAAACTGTTTTTT
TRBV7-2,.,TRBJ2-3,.,CASSLRTDTQYF,TGTGCCAGCAGCCTCCGGACAGATACGCAGTATTTT
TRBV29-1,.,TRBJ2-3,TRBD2,CSVEFLSGGAGVTQYF,TGCAGCGTTGAATTCCTTAGCGGGGGGGCCGGGGTTACGCAGTATTTT
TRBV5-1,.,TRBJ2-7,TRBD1,CASSPKQTGVGYGEQYF,TGCGCCAGCAGCCCGAAGCAGACAGGGGTTGGGTATGGGGAGCAGTACTTC
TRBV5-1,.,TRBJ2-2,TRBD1,CASSLRTGASGELFF,TGCGCCAGCAGCCTTAGGACAGGGGCTAGCGGGGAGCTGTTTTTT
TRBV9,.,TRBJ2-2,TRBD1,CASSGQGSTGELFF,TGTGCCAGCAGCGGACAGGGGTCGACCGGGGAGCTGTTTTTT
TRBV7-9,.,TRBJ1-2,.,CASSLVGTDTVYGYTF,TGTGCCAGCAGCTTAGTGGGGACCGACACGGTATATGGCTACACCTTC
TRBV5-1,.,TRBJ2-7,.,CASRPTNSYEQYF,TGCGCCAGCAGGCCGACGAACTCCTACGAGCAGTACTTC
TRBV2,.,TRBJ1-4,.,CASSDNQGRLRSGKLFF,TGTGCCAGCAGTGATAACCAGGGAAGGCTCCGAAGTGGAAAACTGTTTTTT
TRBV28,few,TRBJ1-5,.,CASTGLNQPQHF,TGTGCCTCCACAGGGCTGAATCAGCCCCAGCATTTT
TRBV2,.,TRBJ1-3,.,CASSEALAGTGNTIYF,TGTGCCAGCAGTGAAGCTCTGGCGGGTACTGGAAACACCATATATTTT
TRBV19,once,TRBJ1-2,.,CASSIERRGKNGYTF,TGTGCCAGTAGTATAGAGAGGAGGGGCAAAAATGGCTACACCTTC
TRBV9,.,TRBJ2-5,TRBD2,CASSALTSGGAGETQYF,TGTGCCAGCAGCGCCCTGACTAGCGGGGGGGCGGGAGAGACCCAGTACTTC
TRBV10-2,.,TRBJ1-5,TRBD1,CASSEGTAGGQPQHF,TGCGCCAGCAGTGAAGGGACAGCCGGCGGACAGCCCCAGCATTTT
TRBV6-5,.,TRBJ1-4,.,CASSRGGSVEKLFF,TGTGCCAGCAGCCGGGGGGGGTCGGTCGAAAAACTGTTTTTT
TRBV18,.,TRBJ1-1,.,CASSPQTGNTEAFF,TGTGCCAGCTCACCTCAGACAGGCAACACTGAAGCTTTCTTT
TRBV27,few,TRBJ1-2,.,CASSLSQGFYGYTF,TGTGCCAGCAGTCTCTCACAGGGATTCTATGGCTACACCTTC
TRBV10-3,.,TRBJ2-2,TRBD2,CAIAGGTGELFF,TGTGCCATAGCCGGGGGGACCGGGGAGCTGTTTTTT
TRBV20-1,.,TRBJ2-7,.,CSAVTYEQYF,TGCAGTGCTGTCACCTACGAGCAGTACTTC